This T cell receptor beta chain originates from a study of CD8 T cells in ankylosing spondylitis. Quantitative molecular-barcoded 5'-RACE generated the TCR beta libraries. TCRdb fed the 5' RACE reads into MiXCR, producing one record per CDR3 protein. The sample includes some 180,000 distinct CDR3 sequences, 18% seen only once; the top ten take roughly 4%. The germline V and J ends were trimmed by 5 bases and 2 bases, with 6 bases remaining between them. Germline assignment: CDR1 SSHAT and CDR2 FNYEAQ (reference sequence). The CDR3 loop spans 13 amino acids. Study-wide results and caveats: A motif in TCR beta, a set of seven to nine highly homologous variants, appeared characteristic of ankylosing spondylitis blood. Earlier work had already found some motif variants in reactive arthritis synovial fluid and blood. Significant enrichment of disease-linked clones was reportedly seen in matched ankylosing spondylitis synovial fluid.

This clonotype was seen at least ten times. Antigen unknown. The rearrangement uses TRBV7-7 and TRBJ2-2; D is unclear. The specimen was blood, either unsorted or a sorted T cell fraction (not recorded which). The TCR sequence derives from a male donor between 5 and 35 years old with ankylosing spondylitis or in good health (not recorded which). Here the CDR3 reads CASSLLNTGELFF. DNA of the CDR3: TGTGCCAGCAGCCTCCTTAACACCGGGGAGCTGTTTTTT. The variable domain in full, with the rest retrieved from reference TRBV7-7 and TRBJ2-2, is GAGVSQSPRYKVTKRGQDVTLRCDPISSHATLYWYQQALGQGPEFLTYFNYEAQPDKSGLPSDRFSAERPEGSISTLTIQRTEQRDSAMYRCASSLLNTGELFFGEGSRLTVL.